This T cell receptor (beta chain) was identified during a study of blood T cell repertoires in COVID-19. For the study at large: The origin of the acute and convalescent COVID-19 samples was the United States, Italy and Spain.

CDR1 and CDR2 (germline): LGHDT, YNNKEL (reference sequence). The V segment lost 1 base and the J segment 7 bases; nucleotides outside the gene matches: 10. The CDR3 loop spans 16 amino acids. Per the study methods: Nucleated cell number was recorded as an estimate derived from reference gene primer amplification. Assay: immunoSEQ multiplex PCR; the TCRdb copy retains only in-frame clones and omits some. From that table come the V and J calls and clone size; the DNA was used to work out D and trimming. The table has roughly 50,000 clones, roughly 87% seen once. The sequence was obtained from a human donor with active COVID-19. The donor label of this sample is uncertain. Sequencing was done on a sample of peripheral blood. The chain is built from TRBV3-1 (or the pseudogene TRBV3-2) and TRBJ2-5, with 9 bases lining up with TRBD1. This chain's CDR3 is CASSQGTGQGIGTQYF. Written as DNA, the CDR3 is TGTGCCAGCAGCCAAGGCACGGGACAGGGAATAGGGACCCAGTACTTC.